Detailed here is one T cell receptor (beta chain). The data originate from a study of shared clonotypes between healthy human individuals. The assay was immunoSEQ multiplex PCR, and TCRdb's table has in-frame clones only and misses some. This table holds about 1.5 million clones, roughly 96% found once. Germline V gene data show CDR1 as MDHEN and CDR2 as SYDVKM. The CDR3 has 13 residues. After removal of 11 bases from V and 4 bases from J, the junction contained 7 bases not matched to a gene. The sample was naive CD4+ T cells sorted from blood. Noted subset: CD45RA+ positively selected. This clonotype was obtained from a man aged 25-40 years in good health. The chain couples TRBV28 to TRBJ1-4; 7 nucleotides line up with TRBD1. This CDR3 is CAGAGTVNEKLFF. The CDR3 DNA sequence: TGTGCCGGAGCCGGGACAGTTAATGAAAAACTGTTTTTT.